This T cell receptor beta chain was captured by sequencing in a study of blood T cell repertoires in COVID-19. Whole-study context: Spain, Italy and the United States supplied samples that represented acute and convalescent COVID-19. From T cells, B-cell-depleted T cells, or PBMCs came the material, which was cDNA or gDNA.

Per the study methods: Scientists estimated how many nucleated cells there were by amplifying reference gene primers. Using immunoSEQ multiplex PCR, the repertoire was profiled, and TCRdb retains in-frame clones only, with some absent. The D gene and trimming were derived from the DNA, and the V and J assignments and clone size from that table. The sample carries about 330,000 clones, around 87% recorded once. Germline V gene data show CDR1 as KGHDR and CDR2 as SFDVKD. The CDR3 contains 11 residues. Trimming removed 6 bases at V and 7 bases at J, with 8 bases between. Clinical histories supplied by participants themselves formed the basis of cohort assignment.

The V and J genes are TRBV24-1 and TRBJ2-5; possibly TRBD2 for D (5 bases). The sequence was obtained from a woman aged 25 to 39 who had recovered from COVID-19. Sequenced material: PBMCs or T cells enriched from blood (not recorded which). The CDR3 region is CATSQLGTQYF. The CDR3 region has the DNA TGTGCCACCAGTCAACTAGGGACCCAGTACTTC.